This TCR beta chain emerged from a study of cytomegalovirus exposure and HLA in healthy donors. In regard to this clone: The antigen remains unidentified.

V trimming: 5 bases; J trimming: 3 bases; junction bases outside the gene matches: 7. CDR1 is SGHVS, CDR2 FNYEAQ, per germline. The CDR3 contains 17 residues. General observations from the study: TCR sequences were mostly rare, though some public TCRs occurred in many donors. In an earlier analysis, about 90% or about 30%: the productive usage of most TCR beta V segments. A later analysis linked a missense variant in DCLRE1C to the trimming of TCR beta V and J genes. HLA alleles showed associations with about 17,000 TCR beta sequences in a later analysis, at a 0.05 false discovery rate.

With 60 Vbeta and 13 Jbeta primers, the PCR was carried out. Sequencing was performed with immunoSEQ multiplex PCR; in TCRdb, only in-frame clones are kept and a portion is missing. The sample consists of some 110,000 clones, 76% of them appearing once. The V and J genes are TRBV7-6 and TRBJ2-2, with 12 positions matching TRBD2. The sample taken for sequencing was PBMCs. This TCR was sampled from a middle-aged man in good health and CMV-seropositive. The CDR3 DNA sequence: TGTGCCAGCAGCACGCGACTAGCGGGAGTTGACACCGGGGAGCTGTTTTTT. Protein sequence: CASSTRLAGVDTGELFF.